The clone carrying this T cell receptor beta chain was observed at least ten times. Its antigen remains unknown. Time point in this sample: persistent/refractory GD, antithyroid drugs over 5 years with positive TRAb. PBMCs were the source of the RNA used for TCR sequencing. Criteria from the American Thyroid Association guidelines were applied to diagnose Graves' disease. The data belong to a study of regulatory T cells in long-lasting Graves disease. Overall study findings and caveats: Having few samples may have compromised the accuracy.

Sequencing libraries for TCR beta were prepared with iRepertoire HTBI primers and Arm-PCR of CDR3 regions. TCRdb redid the calling of the multiplex PCR reads with MiXCR, one entry per CDR3 protein. The sample lists 400,000 to 600,000 distinct CDR3 sequences; 20% to 25% were seen once. The clonotype originates from a female donor with Graves disease. The sample consisted of peripheral blood mononuclear cells (PBMCs), taken when the disease was refractory, from a patient treated with antithyroid drugs.

The CDR3 spells CASTRAPRSGANVLTF. CDR3 sequence (DNA): TGTGCCAGCACAAGAGCTCCCCGGTCTGGGGCCAACGTCCTGACTTTC. The chain employs TRBV2 and TRBJ2-6; D remains ambiguous. This CDR3 has 16 amino acids. V was trimmed by 7 bases and J by 1 base, leaving 14 bases between them. The germline gives CDR1 SNHLY, CDR2 FYNNEI.